This TCR beta chain is drawn from a study of blood T cell repertoires in COVID-19. Study-wide context: From the United States, Italy and Spain came samples of acute and convalescent COVID-19. T cells, B-cell-depleted T cells, or PBMCs provided the cDNA or gDNA that served as material.

Original processing notes: Amplification from reference gene primers served as the basis for estimated nucleated cell counts. Assay used: immunoSEQ multiplex PCR; TCRdb lists only in-frame clones, some missing. V and J calls and clone size are given by that table; D and trimming were obtained from the DNA. The sample consists of a few hundred thousand clones, 70% to 90% of them appearing once. The TCR was taken from a middle-aged man with acute or convalescent COVID-19. Input material: peripheral blood.

In nucleotides, the CDR3 is TGTGCCAGCAGTTACGACAGGGTCAGCAATCAGCCCCAGCATTTT. Its translation: CASSYDRVSNQPQHF. This chain connects TRBV6-6 to TRBJ1-5; 7 bases fit TRBD1. The germline V gene encodes CDR1 MNHNY and CDR2 SVGAGI (reference sequence). Trimming took 2 bases from V and 1 from J; bases not matched to a gene: 2. This CDR3 has 15 residues.